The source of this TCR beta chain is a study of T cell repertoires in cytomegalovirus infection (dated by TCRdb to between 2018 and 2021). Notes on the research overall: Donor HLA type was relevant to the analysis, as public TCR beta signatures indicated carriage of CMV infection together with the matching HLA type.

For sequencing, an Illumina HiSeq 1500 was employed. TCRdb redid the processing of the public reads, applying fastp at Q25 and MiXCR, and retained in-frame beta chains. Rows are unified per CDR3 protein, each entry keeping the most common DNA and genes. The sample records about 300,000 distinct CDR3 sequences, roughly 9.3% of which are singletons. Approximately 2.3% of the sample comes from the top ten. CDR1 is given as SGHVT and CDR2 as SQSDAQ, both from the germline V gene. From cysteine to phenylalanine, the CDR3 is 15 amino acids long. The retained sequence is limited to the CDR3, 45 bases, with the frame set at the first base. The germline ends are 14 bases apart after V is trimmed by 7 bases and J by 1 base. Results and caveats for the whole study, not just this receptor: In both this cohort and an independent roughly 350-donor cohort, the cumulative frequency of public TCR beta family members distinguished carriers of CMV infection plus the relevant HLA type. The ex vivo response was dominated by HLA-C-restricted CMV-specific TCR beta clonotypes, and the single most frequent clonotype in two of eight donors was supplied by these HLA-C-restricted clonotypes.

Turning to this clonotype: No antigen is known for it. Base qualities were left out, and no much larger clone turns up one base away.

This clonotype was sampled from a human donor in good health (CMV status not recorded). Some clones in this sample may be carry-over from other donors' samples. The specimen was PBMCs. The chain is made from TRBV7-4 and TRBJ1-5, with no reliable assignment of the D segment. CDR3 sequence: CASISVEVSNQPQHF. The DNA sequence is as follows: TGTGCCAGCATCTCAGTAGAAGTCAGCAATCAGCCCCAGCATTTT.